This TCR beta chain is from a study of T cells expressing NK-cell markers. Study background: According to the study, TCR beta repertoires originated from sorted CD3+CD56+NKG2C+, CD3+CD56+NKG2C- and CD3+CD56-NKG2C+ T cells.

Germline CDR1 reads SGHTA; CDR2 reads FQGNSA. This CDR3 has 11 amino acids. TCRdb re-called the 5' RACE reads and gives one entry per CDR3 protein, without DNA. The sample totals 130,000 to 150,000 distinct CDR3 sequences; its top ten clones hold roughly an eighth. The specimen sequenced was blood T cells: a sorted CD56 or NKG2C T cell subset, CD4+ or CD8+ T cells, or bulk PBMC T cells (not recorded which). V and J are TRBV7-2 and TRBJ2-7; TCRdb's assignment of TRBD1 cannot be checked, as there is no DNA. The origin of this receptor is a man in his late teens or twenties in good health. The CDR3 spells CASSLWGEQYF. The entire variable domain, with the rest obtained from reference TRBV7-2 and TRBJ2-7, is as follows: GAGVSQSPSNKVTEKGKDVELRCDPISGHTALYWYRQSLGQGLEFLIYFQGNSAPDKSGLPSDRFSAERTGGSVSTLTIQRTQQEDSAVYLCASSLWGEQYFGPGTRLTVT.